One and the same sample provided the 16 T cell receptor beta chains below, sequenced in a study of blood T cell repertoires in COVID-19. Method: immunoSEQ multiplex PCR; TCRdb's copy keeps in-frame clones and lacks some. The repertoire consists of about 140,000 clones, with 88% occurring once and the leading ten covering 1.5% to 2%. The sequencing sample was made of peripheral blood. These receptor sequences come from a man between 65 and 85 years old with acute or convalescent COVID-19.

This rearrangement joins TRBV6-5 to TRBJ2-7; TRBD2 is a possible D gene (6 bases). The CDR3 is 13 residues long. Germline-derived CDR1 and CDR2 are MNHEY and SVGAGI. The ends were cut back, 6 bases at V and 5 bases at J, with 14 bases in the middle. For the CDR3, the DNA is TGTGCCAGCAGCGAGTCGGGGAGGCACGAGCAGTACTTC. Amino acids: CASSESGRHEQYF.

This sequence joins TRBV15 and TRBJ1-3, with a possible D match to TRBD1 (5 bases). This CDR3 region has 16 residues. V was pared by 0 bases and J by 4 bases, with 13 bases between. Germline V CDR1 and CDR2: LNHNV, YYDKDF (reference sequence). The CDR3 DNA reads TGTGCCACCAGCAGAGAATTGGGGCTTTCCGGAAACACCATATATTTT. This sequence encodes CATSRELGLSGNTIYF.

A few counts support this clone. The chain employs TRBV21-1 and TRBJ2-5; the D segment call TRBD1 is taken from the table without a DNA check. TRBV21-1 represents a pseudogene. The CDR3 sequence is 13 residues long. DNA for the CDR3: TGTGCCAGCAGCAAAAGGGGGCAAGAGACCCAGTACTTC. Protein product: CASSKRGQETQYF.

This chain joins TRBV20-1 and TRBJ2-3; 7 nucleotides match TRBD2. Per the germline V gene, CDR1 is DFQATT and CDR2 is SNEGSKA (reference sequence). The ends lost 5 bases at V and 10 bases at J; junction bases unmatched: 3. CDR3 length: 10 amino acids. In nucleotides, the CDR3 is TGCAGTGCTTCCCGGGAGGCGCAGTATTTT. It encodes CSASREAQYF.

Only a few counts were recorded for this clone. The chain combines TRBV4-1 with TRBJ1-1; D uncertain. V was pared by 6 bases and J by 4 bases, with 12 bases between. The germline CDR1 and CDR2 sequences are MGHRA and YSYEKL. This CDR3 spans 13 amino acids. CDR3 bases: TGCGCCAGCAGGTCCGAGGGAGCCACTGAAGCTTTCTTT. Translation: CASRSEGATEAFF.

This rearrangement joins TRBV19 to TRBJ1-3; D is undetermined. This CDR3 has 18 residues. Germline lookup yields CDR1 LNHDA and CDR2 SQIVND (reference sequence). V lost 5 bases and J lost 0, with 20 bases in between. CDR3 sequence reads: CASSLKPGGSSSGNTIYF. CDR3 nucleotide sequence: TGTGCCAGTAGTTTGAAGCCAGGAGGCTCCTCCTCTGGAAACACCATATATTTT. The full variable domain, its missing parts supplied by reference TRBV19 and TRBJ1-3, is DGGITQSPKYLFRKEGQNVTLSCEQNLNHDAMYWYRQDPGQGLRLIYYSQIVNDFQKGDIAEGYSVSREKKESFPLTVTSAQKNPTAFYLCASSLKPGGSSSGNTIYFGEGSWLTVV.

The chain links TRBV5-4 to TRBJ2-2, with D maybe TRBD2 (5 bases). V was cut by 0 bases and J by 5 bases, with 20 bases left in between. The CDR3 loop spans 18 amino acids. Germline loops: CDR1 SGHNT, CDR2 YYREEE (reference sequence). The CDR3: CASSLGVSVQTGTGELFF. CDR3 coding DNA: TGTGCCAGCAGCTTGGGGGTTAGCGTTCAGACGGGAACCGGGGAGCTGTTTTTT.

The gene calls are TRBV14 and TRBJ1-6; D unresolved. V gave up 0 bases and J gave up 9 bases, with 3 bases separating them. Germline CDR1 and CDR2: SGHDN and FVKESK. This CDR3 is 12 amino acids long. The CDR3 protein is CASSQEASPLHF. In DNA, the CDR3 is TGTGCCAGCAGCCAAGAGGCTTCACCCCTCCACTTT.

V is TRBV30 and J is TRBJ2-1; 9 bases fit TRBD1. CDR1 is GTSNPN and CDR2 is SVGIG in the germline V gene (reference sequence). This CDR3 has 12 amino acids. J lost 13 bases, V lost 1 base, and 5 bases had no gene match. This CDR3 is CAWSGGQGGQFF. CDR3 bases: TGTGCCTGGAGTGGGGGACAGGGAGGTCAGTTCTTC.

CDR3 sequence (DNA): TGCGCCAGCAGCTTGGCGGGGAGGTCAGGCACAGATACGCAGTATTTT. Its translation: CASSLAGRSGTDTQYF. The V call is TRBV5-1, the J call TRBJ2-3; perhaps TRBD2 as D (6 bases). V was cut by 0 bases and J by 1 base, with 12 bases left in between. Germline loops: CDR1 SGHRS, CDR2 YFSETQ. CDR3 size: 16 residues.

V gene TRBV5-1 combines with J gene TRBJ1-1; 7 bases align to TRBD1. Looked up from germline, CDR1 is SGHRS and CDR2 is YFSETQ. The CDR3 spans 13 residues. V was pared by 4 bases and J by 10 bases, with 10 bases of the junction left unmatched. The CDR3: CASSPETGYAAFF. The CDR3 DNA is TGCGCCAGCAGCCCGGAGACAGGGTACGCAGCTTTCTTT.

This CDR3 is CASSLGLASSYEQYF. CDR3 sequence (DNA): TGTGCCAGCAGCTTGGGACTAGCGTCGTCCTACGAGCAGTACTTC. The chain has TRBV5-6 and TRBJ2-7; 8 positions agree with TRBD2. J lost 1 base, V lost 0 bases, and 3 bases had no gene match. The CDR3 has 15 residues. Germline CDR1 is SGHDT and CDR2 is YYEEEE.

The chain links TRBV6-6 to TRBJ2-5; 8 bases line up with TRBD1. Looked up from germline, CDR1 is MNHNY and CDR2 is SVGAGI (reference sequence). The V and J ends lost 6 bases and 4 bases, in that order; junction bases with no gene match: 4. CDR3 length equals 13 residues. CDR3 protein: CASSQGALETQYF. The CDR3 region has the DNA TGTGCCAGCAGCCAGGGGGCGTTAGAGACCCAGTACTTC.

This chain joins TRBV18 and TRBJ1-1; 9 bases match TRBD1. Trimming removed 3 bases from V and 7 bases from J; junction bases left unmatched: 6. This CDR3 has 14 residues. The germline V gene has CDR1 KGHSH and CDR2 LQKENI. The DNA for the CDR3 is TGTGCCAGCTCACCGCCGGGACAGGGTATTGAAGCTTTCTTT. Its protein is CASSPPGQGIEAFF.

This CDR3 reads CATAGDLNGYTF. DNA for the CDR3: TGTGCCACTGCGGGGGATCTGAATGGCTACACCTTC. The chain uses TRBV2 and TRBJ1-2, with TRBD1 as a possible D gene (5 bases). The CDR3 has 12 residues. Germline V gene lookup returns CDR1 SNHLY and CDR2 FYNNEI. Trimming removed 10 bases from V and 6 bases from J, with 15 bases in between.

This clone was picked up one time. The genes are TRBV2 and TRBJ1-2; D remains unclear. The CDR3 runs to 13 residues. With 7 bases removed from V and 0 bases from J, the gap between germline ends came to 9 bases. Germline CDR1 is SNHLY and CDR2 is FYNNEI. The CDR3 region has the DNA TGTGCCAGCAAAACGGGAACTAACTATGGCTACACCTTC. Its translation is CASKTGTNYGYTF.